This T cell receptor (beta chain) was profiled in a study of CD8+ T cells in alopecia areata. The J segment lost 5 bases and the V segment lost 4 bases, leaving 7 bases of the junction unmatched. CDR1 is SQVTM and CDR2 is ANQGSEA in the germline V gene. The CDR3 is 13 amino acids. After isolation, RNA underwent reverse transcription to generate cDNA as the sequencing template. Method: immunoSEQ multiplex PCR; TCRdb's copy keeps in-frame clones and lacks some. The sample has roughly 150,000 clones, around 57% seen once. The sample was CD4+ T cells sorted from blood. V gene TRBV29-1 combines with J gene TRBJ1-2; 7 positions agree with TRBD1. This receptor was identified in a human donor in good health. The CDR3 region is CSVGGQAPYGYTF. CDR3 bases: TGCAGCGTTGGTGGACAGGCCCCATATGGCTACACCTTC.